This T cell receptor beta chain comes out of a study of STAT3 mutations in large granular lymphocyte leukemia. For the study at large: Canonical activating STAT3 mutations were detected in roughly half of the longitudinally sequenced T-LGLL patients.

Points from the study as a whole: In several patients, dominant TCR clone burden exceeded STAT3 mutant burden. At least one immunodominant TCR beta clonotype appeared in every T-cell large granular lymphocyte leukemia patient.

Trimming stripped 5 bases from V and 7 bases from J, with 21 bases between. Germline V CDR1 and CDR2: WSHSY, SAAADI. The CDR3 has 15 residues. Average productive template count per sample was about 40,000. Method: immunoSEQ multiplex PCR; TCRdb's copy keeps in-frame clones and lacks some. This repertoire shows approximately 29,000 clones, roughly 86% found once; its top ten account for 9.5% to 15%. Comment on this clone: Its antigen remains unknown.

The chain is built from TRBV10-2 and TRBJ2-7, with D perhaps TRBD1 or TRBD2 (5 bases each). The specimen was peripheral blood mononuclear cells. This clonotype was sampled from a man between 60 and 75 years old with T-cell large granular lymphocyte leukemia. Some clones in this sample may be carry-over from other donors' samples. CDR3 region: CASSSSAAGWGEQYF. CDR3 DNA: TGCGCCAGCAGTTCTAGTGCTGCTGGGTGGGGGGAGCAGTACTTC.